This entry lists 23 T cell receptor beta chains sequenced from one sample in a study of T cells after yellow fever vaccination. TCRdb independently ran MiXCR on the 5' RACE reads; one entry per CDR3 protein. The repertoire consists of hundreds of thousands of distinct CDR3 sequences, with 10% to 15% occurring once and the leading ten covering just under 15%. This sample comprised PBMCs, obtained on the day of the yellow fever booster vaccination. These receptors all come from a young man who received the YFV17D yellow fever vaccine.

The chain recombines TRBV7-2 with TRBJ1-1; 8 positions match TRBD1. The J segment lost 10 bases and the V segment lost 5 bases, leaving 9 bases of the junction unmatched. Germline values: CDR1 SGHTA, CDR2 FQGNSA. The CDR3 has 13 amino acids. CDR3 bases: TGTGCCAGCAGCCCTCAGGGGGCTCAGGGAGCTTTCTTT. It yields the protein CASSPQGAQGAFF.

In its sample, this clonotype was seen a few times. This chain links TRBV10-3 with TRBJ2-3, with D unresolved. V lost 7 bases and J lost 4, with 9 bases in between. The CDR3 is 12 amino acids. Germline V gene sequence: CDR1 ENHRY, CDR2 SYGVKD. CDR3 sequence (DNA): TGTGCCATCAAAGACCCTCCAGATACGCAGTATTTT. It translates to CAIKDPPDTQYF.

In this sample, this clonotype turned up a few times. The genes are TRBV28 and TRBJ2-3; TRBD1 matches at 9 bases. Germline trimming cut 7 bases from V and 0 bases from J; bases unmatched to any gene: 2. In germline, CDR1 is MDHEN, CDR2 SYDVKM. This CDR3 spans 14 amino acids. The CDR3 DNA sequence: TGTGCCAGCAAGGGACAGGGCAGCACAGATACGCAGTATTTT. Amino acids: CASKGQGSTDTQYF.

This chain joins TRBV9 and TRBJ2-1; D could derive from TRBD1 or TRBD2 (5 bases each). This CDR3 comprises 13 residues. Germline V gene lookup returns CDR1 SGDLS and CDR2 YYNGEE. Trimming shortened V by 2 bases and J by 10 bases, and 13 bases separated the two germline ends. Here the CDR3 reads CASSVEGRREQFF. In DNA, the CDR3 is TGTGCCAGCAGCGTCGAGGGACGGCGGGAGCAGTTCTTC.

The chain has TRBV18 and TRBJ2-4; D gene uncertain. The CDR3 covers 16 residues. The germline V gene has CDR1 KGHSH and CDR2 LQKENI. The V and J ends lost 3 bases and 0 bases respectively, with 12 bases between them. Here the CDR3 DNA reads TGTGCCAGCTCACCGGACCCGCTCATAGCCAAAAACATTCAGTACTTC. Translated: CASSPDPLIAKNIQYF.

V gene TRBV6-2 or TRBV6-3 combines with J gene TRBJ2-1; 10 bases align to TRBD2. The junction had 10 bases not matched to a gene; V was cut back by 5 bases and J by 9 bases. The CDR3 length is 15 residues. CDR1 is MNHEY, CDR2 SVGEGT, per germline. The CDR3 DNA sequence: TGTGCCAGCAGTAGAGAGGTACTAGCGGGAAGTGAGCAGTTCTTC. This gives the protein CASSREVLAGSEQFF.

The rearrangement links TRBV20-1 to TRBJ1-6; D is perhaps TRBD1 (6 bases). The CDR3 extends over 15 amino acids. V lost 0 bases to trimming and J lost 10 bases, with 16 bases between them. Germline CDR1 is DFQATT and CDR2 is SNEGSKA (reference sequence). The CDR3 sequence is CSARDRQESYSPLHF. DNA of the CDR3: TGCAGTGCTAGAGATCGACAGGAAAGTTACTCACCCCTCCACTTT.

A few counts support this clonotype. The V and J genes are TRBV5-1 and TRBJ2-7; the D gene is possibly TRBD2 (5 bases). The CDR3 covers 15 residues. Germline values: CDR1 SGHRS, CDR2 YFSETQ. V was cut by 4 bases and J by 0 bases, with 14 bases left in between. CDR3 region: CASSSGPGGSYEQYF. CDR3 in DNA: TGCGCCAGCAGCAGCGGTCCAGGTGGCTCCTACGAGCAGTACTTC.

In this sample, this clonotype turned up many times. The CDR3 loop reads CATTRTRNTEAFF. The CDR3 DNA sequence: TGTGCCACCACCCGGACCAGGAACACTGAAGCTTTCTTT. J is TRBJ1-1 and V is TRBV6-1; unclear D gene. The CDR3 has 13 residues. Germline CDR1 and CDR2: MNHNS and SASEGT. V was pared by 10 bases and J by 1 base, with 13 bases between.

This clonotype came up many times. J is TRBJ2-3 and V is TRBV7-6; a possible D gene is TRBD1 (5 bases). V lost 2 bases and J 4 bases, leaving 10 bases between the germline ends. CDR3 length: 14 amino acids. Per the germline V gene, CDR1 is SGHVS and CDR2 is FNYEAQ. The DNA for the CDR3 is TGTGCCAGCAGCTTATCAGGGTTCGCAGATACGCAGTATTTT. Translation gives CASSLSGFADTQYF.

The chain has TRBV7-2 and TRBJ2-5, with D perhaps TRBD1 (5 bases). The germline gives CDR1 SGHTA, CDR2 FQGNSA. Trimming took off 5 bases at V and 5 bases at J, with 12 bases between the two ends. The CDR3 has 13 amino acids. The CDR3 sequence: CASSAYPGETQYF. For the CDR3, the DNA is TGTGCCAGCAGCGCATACCCAGGGGAGACCCAGTACTTC. Looking up the rest from reference TRBV7-2 and TRBJ2-5 gives the full variable domain: GAGVSQSPSNKVTEKGKDVELRCDPISGHTALYWYRQSLGQGLEFLIYFQGNSAPDKSGLPSDRFSAERTGGSVSTLTIQRTQQEDSAVYLCASSAYPGETQYFGPGTRLLVL.

The CDR3: CASSLWFQSGDNEQFF. The CDR3 DNA follows: TGTGCCAGCAGCTTGTGGTTCCAGTCGGGAGACAATGAGCAGTTCTTC. The chain is built from TRBV5-5 and TRBJ2-1; a possible D gene is TRBD2 (6 bases). The CDR3 consists of 16 residues. Germline assignment: CDR1 SGHKS and CDR2 YYEKEE (reference sequence). Deletions cut 1 base from V and 5 bases from J, with 16 bases between.

This clonotype came up many times. The CDR3 reads CASSAGQFNGYTF. In DNA, the CDR3 is TGTGCCAGCAGTGCCGGACAGTTCAATGGCTACACCTTC. This sequence joins TRBV25-1 and TRBJ1-2, with D possibly matching TRBD1 (6 bases). Deletions cut 4 bases from V and 6 bases from J, with 12 bases between. CDR1 is MGHDK and CDR2 is SYGVNS in the germline V gene. CDR3 length: 13 amino acids.

V gene TRBV6-5 combines with J gene TRBJ1-1, with a possible D match to TRBD1 (6 bases). There are 15 residues in the CDR3. V lost 0 bases, J lost 4 bases, and 12 bases lay in between. Germline V gene data show CDR1 as MNHEY and CDR2 as SVGAGI. The CDR3 DNA is TGTGCCAGCAGTTACTCGCCCCAGGGGAGCACTGAAGCTTTCTTT. Its protein product is CASSYSPQGSTEAFF.

This clonotype was counted between two and nine times. This rearrangement joins TRBV18 to TRBJ2-4; the match to TRBD1 covers 9 bases. After removal of 3 bases from V and 5 bases from J, the junction contained 5 bases not matched to a gene. The CDR3 has 15 amino acids. The germline V gene has CDR1 KGHSH and CDR2 LQKENI. CDR3 sequence reads: CASSPPGQGQNIQYF. CDR3 in DNA: TGTGCCAGCTCACCGCCGGGACAGGGCCAAAACATTCAGTACTTC.

The chain uses TRBV2 and TRBJ2-7; D may match TRBD1 or TRBD2 (5 bases each). CDR1 SNHLY and CDR2 FYNNEI come from the germline V gene. Trimming shortened V by 5 bases and J by 3 bases, and 14 bases separated the two germline ends. This CDR3 contains 14 residues. The CDR3 loop reads CASSSLGVSYEQYF. The CDR3 coding sequence is TGTGCCAGCAGTTCACTAGGGGTTAGCTACGAGCAGTACTTC.

This clonotype turned up a few times. The V gene is TRBV29-1, the J gene TRBJ1-5; D unresolved. V dropped 5 bases and J dropped 0 bases, with 5 bases sitting between them. There are 12 residues in the CDR3. Germline CDR1 reads SQVTM; CDR2 reads ANQGSEA. The CDR3 nucleotides read TGCAGCGTTAAAGGTAGCAATCAGCCCCAGCATTTT. Its translation: CSVKGSNQPQHF.

This clonotype was seen a few times. The V call is TRBV5-1, the J call TRBJ2-7; 10 bases match TRBD1. Germline CDR1 reads SGHRS; CDR2 reads YFSETQ. This CDR3 contains 17 residues. Trimming at V came to 1 base and at J to 3 bases, leaving 10 bases not matched to a gene. The CDR3 is CASSLSIGDRGVYEQYF. In nucleotides, the CDR3 is TGCGCCAGCAGCTTGTCGATTGGGGACAGGGGTGTCTACGAGCAGTACTTC.

This clonotype has just a few counts. The J gene is TRBJ2-5, the V gene TRBV6-1; possibly TRBD2 for D (5 bases). CDR3 length equals 13 residues. Germline CDR1 reads MNHNS; CDR2 reads SASEGT. Deletions cut 1 base from V and 5 bases from J, with 8 bases between. This CDR3 reads CASSEGGSETQYF. CDR3 bases: TGTGCCAGCAGTGAAGGAGGGAGTGAGACCCAGTACTTC.

This clonotype was picked up a small number of times. CDR3: CASSQGPSGNLYEQYF. The CDR3, as DNA: TGTGCCAGCAGCCAAGGACCTAGCGGGAATCTCTACGAGCAGTACTTC. The V and J genes are TRBV4-2 and TRBJ2-7; TRBD2 matches 9 bases. This CDR3 has 16 residues. The germline gives CDR1 LGHNA, CDR2 YNFKEQ. Trimming cost V 1 base and J 3 bases; bases outside gene matches: 7.

The chain joins TRBV6-5 to TRBJ2-7, with 7 bases matching TRBD1. The length of the CDR3 is 15 residues. V lost 4 bases to trimming and J lost 2 bases; unmatched junction nucleotides: 8. Germline lookup yields CDR1 MNHEY and CDR2 SVGAGI. This CDR3 is CASSWSGQLTYEQYF. CDR3 DNA sequence: TGTGCCAGCAGTTGGTCGGGACAGTTAACCTACGAGCAGTACTTC.

V and J are TRBV20-1 and TRBJ2-7; 8 bases are shared with TRBD2. V was clipped by 0 bases and J by 7 bases; unmatched bases: 14. Looked up from germline, CDR1 is DFQATT and CDR2 is SNEGSKA (reference sequence). The CDR3 extends over 16 amino acids. The DNA for the CDR3 is TGCAGTGCTAGAGAGATCCGAGCGGGGGCAACGAGGGAGCAGTACTTC. Residues: CSAREIRAGATREQYF.

A few counts support this clonotype. The rearrangement joins TRBV28 to TRBJ2-4; D might be TRBD1 or TRBD2, each matching 5 bases. The CDR3 extends over 14 amino acids. Germline CDR1 is MDHEN and CDR2 is SYDVKM. V dropped 3 bases and J dropped 6 bases, with 12 bases sitting between them. The CDR3 nucleotides read TGTGCCAGCAGTTTGAGGGGCACAAGAAACATTCAGTACTTC. It specifies CASSLRGTRNIQYF.